These 30 T cell receptor beta chains were all obtained from the same sample, sequenced in a study of vaccination effects on CD4 cells after COVID-19. Subsequent to a culture period of 10 to 11 days, CD4+ T cells were isolated. Some clones are missing from TCRdb's copy, which holds only in-frame ones; the method was immunoSEQ multiplex PCR. The sample carries tens of thousands of clones, approximately 70% recorded once. The antigens of these receptors remain unknown. Sequences were derived from CD4+ T cells from PBMCs cultured without peptide, sampled before COVID-19 vaccination. The source is a human donor who had a prior SARS-CoV-2 infection.

This clone was seen a few times. This sequence joins TRBV4-2 and TRBJ2-2; D is uncertain. This CDR3 is 14 amino acids long. The germline V gene has CDR1 LGHNA and CDR2 YNFKEQ. Trimming stripped 1 base from V and 13 bases from J, with 16 bases between. CDR3: CASSQVSDAVGLFF. CDR3 sequence (DNA): TGTGCCAGCAGCCAAGTGTCGGACGCCGTGGGGCTGTTTTTT.

V and J are TRBV9 and TRBJ2-3, with 9 bases that match TRBD1. The CDR3 extends over 18 amino acids. Germline assignment: CDR1 SGDLS and CDR2 YYNGEE. J lost 1 base, V lost 0 bases, and 9 bases had no gene match. The CDR3 is CASSVETGGYSGTDTQYF. The CDR3 coding sequence is TGTGCCAGCAGCGTAGAAACAGGGGGCTACTCTGGCACAGATACGCAGTATTTT.

The gene calls are TRBV9 and TRBJ2-1; 7 bases match TRBD2. The junction had 10 bases not matched to a gene; V was cut back by 4 bases and J by 9 bases. CDR1 SGDLS and CDR2 YYNGEE come from the germline V gene. The CDR3 totals 14 residues. CDR3 residues: CASSLGTTVREQFF. CDR3 DNA sequence: TGTGCCAGCAGCCTTGGGACTACTGTTCGTGAGCAGTTCTTC.

In its sample, this clone was seen once. The chain uses TRBV2 and TRBJ2-3, with 7 bases fitting TRBD1. CDR1 and CDR2 from the germline V gene are SNHLY and FYNNEI. CDR3 length equals 15 residues. The trim removed 4 bases at V and 1 base at J, leaving 5 bases unmatched. The CDR3 loop is CASSVFGTGTDTQYF. CDR3 coding DNA: TGTGCCAGCAGTGTATTCGGGACAGGCACAGATACGCAGTATTTT.

This clone was counted a single time. The rearrangement links TRBV5-4 to TRBJ2-3; a possible D gene is TRBD2 (6 bases). Per the germline V gene, CDR1 is SGHNT and CDR2 is YYREEE (reference sequence). This CDR3 spans 15 amino acids. Trimming left V 1 base short and J 0 bases short, with 9 bases between. This CDR3 reads CASSLSGTSTDTQYF. The CDR3 region has the DNA TGTGCCAGCAGCTTGTCCGGGACTAGCACAGATACGCAGTATTTT.

The sample holds a few counts of this clone. CDR3: CASSAMLDGYTF. CDR3 sequence (DNA): TGTGCCAGCAGTGCCATGCTCGATGGCTACACCTTC. J is TRBJ1-2 and V is TRBV2; D gene unclear. Trimming shortened V by 4 bases and J by 6 bases, and 9 bases separated the two germline ends. CDR3 size: 12 residues. CDR1 is SNHLY and CDR2 is FYNNEI in the germline V gene.

The CDR3 spells CASSLSSGGELFF. CDR3 DNA: TGTGCCAGCAGTTTATCGTCAGGCGGGGAGCTGTTTTTT. This chain uses TRBV27 with TRBJ2-2; D is undetermined. Germline CDR1 is MNHEY and CDR2 is SMNVEV (reference sequence). Trimming took off 0 bases at V and 7 bases at J, with 6 bases between the two ends. The CDR3 consists of 13 residues.

The rearrangement joins TRBV4-2 to TRBJ2-1; 7 bases are a match to TRBD2. From germline, CDR1 is LGHNA and CDR2 YNFKEQ. V was clipped by 0 bases and J by 14 bases; unmatched bases: 10. This CDR3 has 14 residues. CDR3 nucleotide sequence: TGTGCCAGCAGCCAAGATTGGGGAGAGGGGAGGGAGTTCTTC. Protein: CASSQDWGEGREFF.

The chain uses TRBV24-1 and TRBJ2-5; the D gene could be TRBD1 or TRBD2 (5 bases each). The CDR3 sequence is 13 residues long. Trimming stripped 3 bases from V and 4 bases from J, with 8 bases between. Germline CDR1 reads KGHDR; CDR2 reads SFDVKD. The CDR3 protein is CATSDRGAETQYF. For the CDR3, the DNA is TGTGCCACCAGTGATCGAGGGGCAGAGACCCAGTACTTC.

The chain recombines TRBV27 with TRBJ2-7; 14 bases line up with TRBD2. The germline CDR1 and CDR2 sequences are MNHEY and SMNVEV (reference sequence). Losses at the gene ends were 5 bases for V and 7 bases for J; bases not matched to a gene: 10. CDR3 size: 16 residues. The CDR3 protein is CASSLIGTSGSSEQYF. For the CDR3, the DNA is TGTGCCAGCAGTCTTATAGGGACTAGCGGGAGTAGTGAGCAGTACTTC.

This chain joins TRBV20-1 and TRBJ1-1; 8 bases are shared with TRBD1. This CDR3 is 12 amino acids long. In germline, CDR1 is DFQATT, CDR2 SNEGSKA (reference sequence). The V and J ends lost 3 bases and 8 bases, in that order; junction bases with no gene match: 5. Here the CDR3 reads CSASYQGAEAFF. For the CDR3, the DNA is TGCAGTGCTAGTTACCAGGGGGCCGAAGCTTTCTTT.

The chain carries TRBV27 and TRBJ1-2; 7 nucleotides agree with TRBD1. CDR1 is MNHEY, CDR2 SMNVEV, per germline (reference sequence). The CDR3 is 15 residues long. J gave up 6 bases and V 2 bases, and 9 bases lay outside the gene matches. Here the CDR3 DNA reads TGTGCCAGCAGTTTAAAACCGACAGGGATTAATGGCTACACCTTC. It encodes CASSLKPTGINGYTF.

V is TRBV19 and J is TRBJ1-3; tentatively, D is TRBD1 (6 bases). The CDR3 consists of 16 residues. Germline values: CDR1 LNHDA, CDR2 SQIVND (reference sequence). V was pared by 4 bases and J by 0 bases, with 13 bases between. Here the CDR3 reads CASSTGTPSSGNTIYF. CDR3 nucleotide sequence: TGTGCCAGTAGTACGGGGACACCAAGCTCTGGAAACACCATATATTTT.

The chain is built from TRBV5-1 and TRBJ2-3; 12 bases are shared with TRBD2. The junction had 7 bases not matched to a gene; V was cut back by 1 base and J by 4 bases. This CDR3 has 17 amino acids. CDR1 is SGHRS and CDR2 is YFSETQ in the germline V gene. The CDR3 DNA is TGCGCCAGCAGCTTGCCCTCTAGCGGGAGGGGGGCAGATACGCAGTATTTT. Amino acid sequence: CASSLPSSGRGADTQYF.

The chain is built from TRBV6-5 and TRBJ2-1, with D hard to call. V was clipped by 3 bases and J by 6 bases, with 9 bases between them. CDR1 is MNHEY and CDR2 is SVGAGI in the germline V gene. This CDR3 is built from 13 residues. CDR3 region: CASSYAILNEQFF. The CDR3 nucleotides are TGTGCCAGCAGTTATGCGATTCTCAATGAGCAGTTCTTC.

V usage is TRBV5-1 and J usage is TRBJ2-6, with a possible D match to TRBD1 (5 bases). The CDR3 sequence is 17 residues long. Deletions cut 4 bases from V and 3 bases from J, with 17 bases between. Germline V CDR1 and CDR2: SGHRS, YFSETQ. The chain's CDR3 is CASSLGQGYVGANVLTF. CDR3 bases: TGCGCCAGCAGCCTGGGCCAGGGTTATGTTGGGGCCAACGTCCTGACTTTC.

The rearrangement uses TRBV10-3 and TRBJ1-1; D remains ambiguous. The CDR3 contains 13 residues. V lost 6 bases and J 1 base, leaving 9 bases between the germline ends. CDR1 and CDR2 (germline): ENHRY, SYGVKD. CDR3 bases: TGTGCCATCAGCCCGGACTCGAACACTGAAGCTTTCTTT. The encoded protein is CAISPDSNTEAFF.

In DNA form, the CDR3 reads TGTGCCAGCAGAGCCAACCAACGGGCTGAGCAGTTCTTC. It yields the protein CASRANQRAEQFF. This chain uses TRBV27 with TRBJ2-1, with no clear D. Germline-derived CDR1 and CDR2 are MNHEY and SMNVEV (reference sequence). The CDR3 sequence is 13 residues long. V was pared by 6 bases and J by 9 bases, with 15 bases between.

This chain connects TRBV10-3 to TRBJ2-1; D ambiguous. In germline, CDR1 is ENHRY, CDR2 SYGVKD. The germline V and J ends were trimmed by 4 bases and 5 bases, with 3 bases remaining between them. The CDR3 is 11 residues long. CDR3 protein: CAISGDNEQFF. As DNA, the CDR3 is TGTGCCATCAGTGGGGACAATGAGCAGTTCTTC.

The rearrangement joins TRBV9 to TRBJ2-1; D tentatively fits TRBD1 or TRBD2 (5 bases each). Germline V gene lookup returns CDR1 SGDLS and CDR2 YYNGEE. There are 15 residues in the CDR3. Trimming took 4 bases from V and 0 from J, leaving 11 bases between them. CDR3 in amino acids: CASSSEGSSYNEQFF. CDR3 nucleotide sequence: TGTGCCAGCAGCTCTGAGGGGAGCTCCTACAATGAGCAGTTCTTC.

The chain links TRBV20-1 to TRBJ2-1; 8 bases agree with TRBD2. This CDR3 comprises 17 residues. CDR1 DFQATT and CDR2 SNEGSKA come from the germline V gene (reference sequence). After removal of 3 bases from V and 3 bases from J, the junction contained 13 bases not matched to a gene. For the CDR3, the DNA is TGCAGTGCTAGTGATCCCCTACTAGCGGAGATCTACAATGAGCAGTTCTTC. It translates to CSASDPLLAEIYNEQFF.

The chain joins TRBV11-3 to TRBJ2-7; perhaps TRBD1 as D (6 bases). With 5 bases removed from V and 6 bases from J, the gap between germline ends came to 14 bases. CDR1 is SGHNT and CDR2 is YENEEA in the germline V gene. This CDR3 contains 13 residues. CDR3 residues: CASSTNNRAEQYF. The CDR3 coding sequence is TGTGCCAGCAGCACTAACAACAGGGCCGAGCAGTACTTC. The full variable domain, with the rest looked up from reference TRBV11-3 and TRBJ2-7, is EAGVVQSPRYKIIEKKQPVAFWCNPISGHNTLYWYLQNLGQGPELLIRYENEEAVDDSQLPKDRFSAERLKGVDSTLKIQPAELGDSAVYLCASSTNNRAEQYFGPGTRLTVT.

The J gene is TRBJ1-1, the V gene TRBV7-6; perhaps TRBD1 as D (6 bases). V lost 5 bases to trimming and J lost 6 bases, with 16 bases between them. The length of the CDR3 is 14 residues. Germline loops: CDR1 SGHVS, CDR2 FNYEAQ. The CDR3: CASSPRLQGAEAFF. The CDR3 nucleotides read TGTGCCAGCAGCCCCCGCCTACAGGGTGCTGAAGCTTTCTTT.

V is TRBV25-1 and J is TRBJ2-3; either TRBD1 or TRBD2 may supply D (5 bases each). Germline V gene lookup returns CDR1 MGHDK and CDR2 SYGVNS. This CDR3 region has 14 residues. V lost 4 bases to trimming and J lost 1 base, with 9 bases between them. CDR3 nucleotide sequence: TGTGCCAGCAGTGGGGGGATCGGCACAGATACGCAGTATTTT. Its protein product is CASSGGIGTDTQYF.

The chain carries TRBV6-5 and TRBJ2-3, with TRBD1 matching 7 bases. The junction had 5 bases not matched to a gene; V was cut back by 6 bases and J by 2 bases. Germline loops: CDR1 MNHEY, CDR2 SVGAGI. The CDR3 extends over 14 amino acids. CDR3 sequence reads: CASRDRRSTDTQYF. The CDR3 nucleotides are TGTGCCAGCAGGGACAGGAGATCCACAGATACGCAGTATTTT.

The chain has TRBV2 and TRBJ2-5; D remains unclear. The V end lost 7 bases, the J end lost 5 bases, and 14 bases lay between the germline ends. CDR1 and CDR2 (germline): SNHLY, FYNNEI. This CDR3 is 13 amino acids long. The CDR3 is CASTTNPDETQYF. The DNA of the CDR3 is TGTGCCAGCACTACAAACCCGGATGAGACCCAGTACTTC.

The V and J genes are TRBV5-6 and TRBJ1-4; D is perhaps TRBD1 (6 bases). CDR3 length: 16 amino acids. From germline, CDR1 is SGHDT and CDR2 YYEEEE. V lost 3 bases and J 5 bases, leaving 17 bases between the germline ends. CDR3 loop: CASSWGLGGTNEKLFF. Here the CDR3 DNA reads TGTGCCAGCAGCTGGGGGTTGGGGGGCACCAATGAAAAACTGTTTTTT.

This chain links TRBV11-3 with TRBJ2-1, with D perhaps matching TRBD1 (6 bases). The CDR3 sequence is 15 residues long. CDR1 and CDR2 from the germline V gene are SGHNT and YENEEA. V lost 6 bases and J 2 bases, leaving 14 bases between the germline ends. CDR3 in amino acids: CASSPQTGPYNEQFF. The CDR3 DNA follows: TGTGCCAGCAGTCCCCAGACAGGCCCCTACAATGAGCAGTTCTTC.

This chain connects TRBV6-5 to TRBJ1-2; perhaps TRBD1 as D (6 bases). V lost 0 bases, J lost 7 bases, and 18 bases lay in between. CDR1 MNHEY and CDR2 SVGAGI come from the germline V gene. The CDR3 contains 16 residues. The CDR3 nucleotides are TGTGCCAGCAGTTACTCGACGAGCGGGGGCCAGGGTGGCTACACCTTC. Amino acid sequence: CASSYSTSGGQGGYTF.

This chain connects TRBV24-1 to TRBJ2-7, with TRBD1 identical over 7 bases. V shed 7 bases and J 2 bases; nucleotides not matched to a gene: 4. The CDR3 runs 13 residues. Germline V CDR1 and CDR2: KGHDR, SFDVKD. The CDR3 region has the DNA TGTGCCACCAGACAGGGGCCACCCTACGAGCAGTACTTC. Protein sequence: CATRQGPPYEQYF.